The source of this T cell receptor (beta chain) is a study of T cell responses to AZD1222 COVID-19 vaccine. The CDR3 is 14 residues long. Germline V gene lookup returns CDR1 MNHEY and CDR2 SMNVEV (reference sequence). Unmatched junction bases numbered 7, after V lost 2 bases and J lost 6 bases. Here immunoSEQ multiplex PCR was the method, and the copy in TCRdb shows in-frame clones only, minus some. The sample contains around 200,000 clones, 88% of which appear only once. Study-wide points: Researchers took repertoire samples only after the peak T cell response had come. Of spike-specific TCRs, nearly half reportedly target regions left unmutated in variants. It should be noted that donors were predominantly white British and more often female, and clonal diversity was possibly underestimated.

In the case of this clone: The target antigen is unknown.

The sequenced sample was peripheral blood, obtained 28 days after the second AZD1222 dose. This chain joins TRBV27 and TRBJ2-7; 7 bases agree with TRBD1. This TCR derives from an adult who received the AZD1222 COVID-19 vaccine. CDR3 coding DNA: TGTGCCAGCAGTTTAGGAACAGGGGACGTCGAGCAGTACTTC. Translated, it gives CASSLGTGDVEQYF.